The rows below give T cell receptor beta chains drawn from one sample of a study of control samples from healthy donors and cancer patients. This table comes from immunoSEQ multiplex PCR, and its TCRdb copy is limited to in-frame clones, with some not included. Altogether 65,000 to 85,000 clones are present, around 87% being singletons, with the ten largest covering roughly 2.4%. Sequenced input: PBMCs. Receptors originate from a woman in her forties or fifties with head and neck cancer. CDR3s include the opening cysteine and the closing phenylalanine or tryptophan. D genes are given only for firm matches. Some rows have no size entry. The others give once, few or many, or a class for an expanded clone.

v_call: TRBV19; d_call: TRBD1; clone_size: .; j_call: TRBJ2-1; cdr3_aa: CASSDYRGSSYNEQFF; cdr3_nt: TGTGCCAGTAGCGACTACAGGGGTAGCTCCTACAATGAGCAGTTCTTC
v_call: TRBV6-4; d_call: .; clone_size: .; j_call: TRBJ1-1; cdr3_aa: CASSDSWSLTPDPRETEAFF; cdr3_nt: TGTGCCAGCAGTGACTCGTGGTCCCTAACCCCCGACCCGAGGGAGACTGAAGCTTTCTTT
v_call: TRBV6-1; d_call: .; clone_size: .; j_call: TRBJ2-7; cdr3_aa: CASSEALSGSGEQYF; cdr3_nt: TGTGCCAGCAGTGAAGCGCTCTCGGGAAGTGGCGAGCAGTACTTC
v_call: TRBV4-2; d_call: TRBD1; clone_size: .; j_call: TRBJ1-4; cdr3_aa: CASSQESQAGTGGNEKLFF; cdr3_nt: TGTGCCAGCAGCCAAGAGTCTCAGGCGGGGACAGGGGGGAATGAAAAACTGTTTTTT
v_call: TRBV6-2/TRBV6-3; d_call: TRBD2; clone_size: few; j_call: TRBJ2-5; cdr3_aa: CASSYGGGRETQYF; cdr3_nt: TGTGCCAGCAGTTACGGCGGGGGGAGAGAGACCCAGTACTTC
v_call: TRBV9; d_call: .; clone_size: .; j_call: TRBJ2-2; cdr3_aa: CASSVGTDWAGELFF; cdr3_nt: TGTGCCAGCAGCGTCGGAACCGACTGGGCCGGGGAGCTGTTTTTT
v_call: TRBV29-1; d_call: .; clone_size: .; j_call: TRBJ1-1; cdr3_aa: CSVAQREGRAFF; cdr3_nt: TGCAGCGTTGCCCAAAGGGAGGGTCGGGCTTTCTTT
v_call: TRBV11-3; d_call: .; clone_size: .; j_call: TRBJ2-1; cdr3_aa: CASSLGGDYLYNEQFF; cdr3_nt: TGTGCCAGCAGCTTAGGGGGCGACTACCTATACAATGAGCAGTTCTTC
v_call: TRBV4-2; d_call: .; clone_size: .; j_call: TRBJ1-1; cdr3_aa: CASSQDRSQRITEAFF; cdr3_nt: TGTGCCAGCAGCCAAGATAGGTCCCAAAGGATCACTGAAGCTTTCTTT
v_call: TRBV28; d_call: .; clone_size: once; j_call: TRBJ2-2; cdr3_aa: CASSLEVGITGELFF; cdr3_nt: TGTGCCAGCAGTTTAGAGGTCGGGATCACCGGGGAGCTGTTTTTT
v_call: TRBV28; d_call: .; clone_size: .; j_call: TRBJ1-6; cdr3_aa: CASSSGIQEANSPLHF; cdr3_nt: TGTGCCAGCAGCTCCGGGATACAGGAAGCTAATTCACCCCTCCACTTT
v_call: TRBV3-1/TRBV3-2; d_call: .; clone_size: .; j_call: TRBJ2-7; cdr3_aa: CASSHSGYEQYF; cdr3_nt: TGTGCCAGCAGCCATTCTGGCTACGAGCAGTACTTC
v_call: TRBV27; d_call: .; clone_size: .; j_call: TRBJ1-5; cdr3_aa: CASRRSASNQPQHF; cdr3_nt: TGTGCCAGCAGGAGGTCTGCCAGCAATCAGCCCCAGCATTTT
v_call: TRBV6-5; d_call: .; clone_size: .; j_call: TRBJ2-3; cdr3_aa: CASSYGWGHTDTQYF; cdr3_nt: TGTGCCAGCAGTTACGGCTGGGGTCACACAGATACGCAGTATTTT
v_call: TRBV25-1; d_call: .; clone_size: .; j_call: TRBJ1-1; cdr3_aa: CASSDLSGEAFF; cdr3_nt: TGTGCCAGCAGTGATTTGTCTGGTGAAGCTTTCTTT
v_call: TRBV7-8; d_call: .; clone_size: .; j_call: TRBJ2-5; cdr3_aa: CATSDLQETQYF; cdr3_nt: TGTGCCACCTCGGACTTACAAGAGACCCAGTACTTC
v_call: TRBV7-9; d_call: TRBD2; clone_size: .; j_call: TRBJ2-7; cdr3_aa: CASAEAGRYEQYF; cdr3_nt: TGTGCCAGCGCCGAAGCGGGGCGCTACGAGCAGTACTTC
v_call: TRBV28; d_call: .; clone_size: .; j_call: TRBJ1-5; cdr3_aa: CASSHLTGNQPQHF; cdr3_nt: TGTGCCAGCAGTCATTTGACAGGCAATCAGCCCCAGCATTTT
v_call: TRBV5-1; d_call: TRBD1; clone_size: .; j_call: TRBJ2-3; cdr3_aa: CASAGTVISTDTQYF; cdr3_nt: TGCGCCAGCGCCGGGACAGTGATTAGCACAGATACGCAGTATTTT
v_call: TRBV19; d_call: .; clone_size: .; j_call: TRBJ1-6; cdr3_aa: CASSQLRGDYNSPLHF; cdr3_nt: TGTGCCAGTAGCCAACTCAGGGGTGACTATAATTCACCCCTCCACTTT
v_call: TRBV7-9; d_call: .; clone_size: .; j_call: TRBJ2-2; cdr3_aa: CASSLLANTGELFF; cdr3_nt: TGTGCCAGCAGCTTATTAGCGAACACCGGGGAGCTGTTTTTT
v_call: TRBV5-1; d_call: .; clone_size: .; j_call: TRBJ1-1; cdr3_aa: CASSLAGAGWEGTEAFF; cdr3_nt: TGCGCCAGCAGCTTGGCCGGGGCAGGGTGGGAAGGGACTGAAGCTTTCTTT
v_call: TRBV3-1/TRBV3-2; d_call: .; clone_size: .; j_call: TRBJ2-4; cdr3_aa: CASSSRQGGGAKNIQYF; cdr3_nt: TGTGCCAGCAGCTCCCGACAGGGCGGAGGGGCCAAAAACATTCAGTACTTC
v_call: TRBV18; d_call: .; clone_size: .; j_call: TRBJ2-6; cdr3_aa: CASSPLEGHGTGANVLTF; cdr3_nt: TGTGCCAGCTCACCATTAGAGGGACACGGAACTGGGGCCAACGTCCTGACTTTC
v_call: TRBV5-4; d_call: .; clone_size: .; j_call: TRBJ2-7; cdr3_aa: CASSRGPESSYEQYF; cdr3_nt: TGTGCCAGCAGCCGGGGCCCTGAAAGCTCCTACGAGCAGTACTTC
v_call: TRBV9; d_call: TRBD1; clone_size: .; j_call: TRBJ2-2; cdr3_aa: CASSANPGGNTGELFF; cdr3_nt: TGTGCCAGCAGCGCCAATCCAGGGGGGAACACCGGGGAGCTGTTTTTT
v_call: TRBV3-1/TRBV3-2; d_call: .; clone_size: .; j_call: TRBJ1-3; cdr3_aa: CASSQDSSGNTIYF; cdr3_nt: TGTGCCAGCAGCCAAGACAGCTCTGGAAACACCATATATTTT
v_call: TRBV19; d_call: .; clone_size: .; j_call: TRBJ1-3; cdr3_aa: CASSPPQLVSGNTIYF; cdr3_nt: TGTGCCAGTAGTCCGCCACAGTTAGTCTCTGGAAACACCATATATTTT
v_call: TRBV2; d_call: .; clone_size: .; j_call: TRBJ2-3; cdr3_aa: CASGDRTDTQYF; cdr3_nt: TGTGCCAGCGGGGACCGCACAGATACGCAGTATTTT
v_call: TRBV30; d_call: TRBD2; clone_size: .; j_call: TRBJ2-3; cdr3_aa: CAWSVVAGGPVAQYF; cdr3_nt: TGTGCCTGGAGTGTAGTAGCGGGGGGGCCCGTGGCGCAGTATTTT
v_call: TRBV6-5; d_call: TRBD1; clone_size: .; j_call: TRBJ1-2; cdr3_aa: CASSRGQGGYGYTF; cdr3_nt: TGTGCCAGCAGCCGCGGACAGGGAGGGTATGGCTACACCTTC
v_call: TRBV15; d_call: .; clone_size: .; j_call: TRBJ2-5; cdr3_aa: CATSRDGGQETQYF; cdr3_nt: TGTGCCACCAGCAGAGACGGGGGCCAGGAGACCCAGTACTTC
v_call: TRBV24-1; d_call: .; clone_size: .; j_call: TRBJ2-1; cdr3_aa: CATSDPKGGGRRYNEQFF; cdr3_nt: TGTGCCACCAGTGACCCCAAGGGAGGAGGGAGAAGGTACAATGAGCAGTTCTTC
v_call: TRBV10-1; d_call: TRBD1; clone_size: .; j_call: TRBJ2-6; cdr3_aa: CASSDGQGRAGANVLTF; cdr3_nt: TGCGCCAGCAGTGATGGACAGGGAAGGGCTGGGGCCAACGTCCTGACTTTC
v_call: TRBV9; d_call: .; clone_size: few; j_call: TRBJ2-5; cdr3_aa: CASSVGQQETQYF; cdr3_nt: TGTGCCAGCAGCGTAGGGCAGCAAGAGACCCAGTACTTC
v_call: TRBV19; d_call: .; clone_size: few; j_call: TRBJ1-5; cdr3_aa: CASRQGQQPQHF; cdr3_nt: TGTGCCAGTAGGCAGGGGCAACAGCCCCAGCATTTT
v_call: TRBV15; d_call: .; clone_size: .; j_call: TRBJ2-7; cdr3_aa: CATSRGRSSYEQYF; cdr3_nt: TGTGCCACCAGCAGGGGCCGAAGCTCCTACGAGCAGTACTTC
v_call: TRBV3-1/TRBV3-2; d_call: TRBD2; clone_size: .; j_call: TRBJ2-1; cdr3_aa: CASSPRGGWNEQFF; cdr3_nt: TGTGCCAGCAGCCCGCGGGGGGGATGGAATGAGCAGTTCTTC
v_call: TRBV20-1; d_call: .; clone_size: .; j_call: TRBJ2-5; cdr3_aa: CSGPSGQTQYF; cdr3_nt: TGCAGTGGTCCATCTGGGCAGACCCAGTACTTC
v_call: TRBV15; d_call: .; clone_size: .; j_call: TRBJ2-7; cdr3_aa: CATSRDHARAYEQYF; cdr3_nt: TGTGCCACCAGCAGAGATCATGCCAGGGCGTACGAGCAGTACTTC
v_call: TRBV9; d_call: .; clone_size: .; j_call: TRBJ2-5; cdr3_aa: CASSVGGLGGKFQETQYF; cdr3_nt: TGTGCCAGCAGCGTAGGGGGACTTGGCGGGAAGTTCCAAGAGACCCAGTACTTC
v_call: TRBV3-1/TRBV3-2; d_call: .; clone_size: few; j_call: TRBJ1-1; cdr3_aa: CASSQGRQVTEAFF; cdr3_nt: TGTGCCAGCAGCCAAGGCAGGCAAGTCACTGAAGCTTTCTTT
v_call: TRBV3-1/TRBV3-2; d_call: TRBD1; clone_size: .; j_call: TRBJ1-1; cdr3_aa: CASSQEGTGPEAFF; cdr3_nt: TGTGCCAGCAGCCAAGAGGGGACAGGGCCTGAAGCTTTCTTT
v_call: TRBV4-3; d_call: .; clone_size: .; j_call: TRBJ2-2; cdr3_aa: CASSHVVGGTGELFF; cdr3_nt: TGCGCCAGCAGCCATGTAGTAGGGGGCACCGGGGAGCTGTTTTTT
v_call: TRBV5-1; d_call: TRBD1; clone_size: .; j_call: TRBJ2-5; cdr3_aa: CASSLRPGQGGETQYF; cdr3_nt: TGCGCCAGCAGCTTGCGGCCGGGACAGGGGGGAGAGACCCAGTACTTC
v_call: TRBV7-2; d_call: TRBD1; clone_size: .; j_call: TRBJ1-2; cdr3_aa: CASSLAGTGGGF; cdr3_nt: TGTGCCAGCAGCTTAGCTGGGACAGGTGGTGGTTTC
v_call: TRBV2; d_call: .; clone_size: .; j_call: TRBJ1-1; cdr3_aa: CASSLRRMNTEAFF; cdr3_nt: TGTGCCAGCAGTCTTCGACGGATGAACACTGAAGCTTTCTTT
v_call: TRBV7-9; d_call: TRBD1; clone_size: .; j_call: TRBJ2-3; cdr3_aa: CASSRPGQGTDTQYF; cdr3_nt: TGTGCCAGCAGCCGTCCGGGACAGGGCACAGATACGCAGTATTTT
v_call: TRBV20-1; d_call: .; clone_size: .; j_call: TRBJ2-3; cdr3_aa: CSASNEHADTQYF; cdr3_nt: TGCAGTGCTAGTAACGAGCACGCAGATACGCAGTATTTT
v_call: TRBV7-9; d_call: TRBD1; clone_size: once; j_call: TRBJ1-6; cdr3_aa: CASSPPQGDYNSPLHF; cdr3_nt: TGTGCCAGCAGCCCCCCACAGGGGGATTATAATTCACCCCTCCACTTT
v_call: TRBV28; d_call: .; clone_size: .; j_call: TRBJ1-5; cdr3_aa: CASSDPGHPNQPQHF; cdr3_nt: TGTGCCAGCAGTGACCCAGGACACCCCAATCAGCCCCAGCATTTT
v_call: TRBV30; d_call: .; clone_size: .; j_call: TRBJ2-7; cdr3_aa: CAWSAYYEQYF; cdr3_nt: TGTGCCTGGAGTGCTTACTACGAGCAGTACTTC
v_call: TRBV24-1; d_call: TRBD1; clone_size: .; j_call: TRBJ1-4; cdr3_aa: CATSDSRAGGPATNEKLFF; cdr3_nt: TGTGCCACCAGTGATTCCCGAGCAGGGGGCCCGGCAACTAATGAAAAACTGTTTTTT
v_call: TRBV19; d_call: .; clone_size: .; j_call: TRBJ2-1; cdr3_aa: CASSMSGRVMNEQFF; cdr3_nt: TGTGCCAGTAGTATGAGTGGCAGGGTAATGAATGAGCAGTTCTTC
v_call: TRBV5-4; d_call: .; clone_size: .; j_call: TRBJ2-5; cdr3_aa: CASSLSRGLAQETQYF; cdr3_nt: TGTGCCAGCAGCTTGTCCCGGGGGCTGGCGCAAGAGACCCAGTACTTC
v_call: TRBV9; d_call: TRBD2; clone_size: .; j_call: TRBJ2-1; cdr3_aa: CASSARTSGDPHNEQFF; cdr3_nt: TGTGCCAGCAGCGCCCGGACTAGCGGGGATCCCCACAATGAGCAGTTCTTC
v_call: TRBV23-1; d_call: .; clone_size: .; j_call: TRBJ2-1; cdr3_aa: CASSKNEQFF; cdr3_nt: TGCGCCAGCAGTAAAAATGAGCAGTTCTTC
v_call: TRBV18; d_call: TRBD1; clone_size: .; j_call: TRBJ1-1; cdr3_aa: CASSPGQGGNTEAFF; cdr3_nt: TGTGCCAGCTCACCGGGACAGGGAGGAAACACTGAAGCTTTCTTT
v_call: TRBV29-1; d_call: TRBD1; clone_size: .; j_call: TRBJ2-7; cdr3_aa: CSVGQGTYEQYF; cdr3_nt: TGCAGCGTAGGACAGGGAACCTACGAGCAGTACTTC